This T cell receptor beta chain was captured by sequencing in a study of T cells after yellow fever vaccination. This clonotype showed up just a few times. TCRdb fed the 5' RACE reads into MiXCR, producing one record per CDR3 protein. The table lists about 94,000 distinct CDR3 sequences, 8.9% of them singletons, with 16% in the top ten. Study-level results: Although most clonotypes did not, a small share appeared in both CD4 and CD8 compartments.

Germline V gene data show CDR1 as MNHEY and CDR2 as SVGAGI. V was trimmed by 0 bases and J by 5 bases, leaving 5 bases between them. This CDR3 has 13 residues. This material consisted of CD8+ T cells not binding an NS4B(214-222) dextramer, sorted from PBMCs, taken more than 14 days after the first yellow fever vaccination. The rearrangement uses TRBV6-5 and TRBJ2-4; D gene ambiguous. The sequence derives from a man aged 18 to 35 who received the YFV17D yellow fever vaccine. CDR3 DNA sequence: TGTGCCAGCAGTTACTCGATCCAAAACATTCAGTACTTC. Amino acid sequence: CASSYSIQNIQYF.